In this sample, the clone carrying this T cell receptor (beta chain) turned up a few times. Its antigen is unknown. This entry is derived from a study of T cell repertoires in cytomegalovirus infection. Across the whole study: Both a matching HLA type and CMV infection were indicated by public TCR beta signatures. Findings and caveats of the study: Ex vivo responses were dominated by HLA-C-restricted CMV-specific TCR beta clonotypes.

Germline assignment: CDR1 MNHEY and CDR2 SMNVEV (reference sequence). Between the trimmed V and J ends, which lost 8 bases and 2 bases, there was a span of 13 bases. CDR3 length: 13 amino acids. TCRdb re-analysed the reads in MiXCR, keeping a single row per CDR3 protein. The sample holds approximately 500,000 distinct CDR3 sequences, 15% to 20% seen once. The chain employs TRBV27 and TRBJ2-7; D gene unclear. The sequence was collected from a human donor in good health (CMV status not recorded). Some clones in this sample may be carry-over from other donors' samples. Sequences were obtained from CD8+ T cells from PBMCs. The DNA of the CDR3 is TGTGCCAGCGGTAAGACAATCACCTACGAGCAGTACTTC. Amino acids: CASGKTITYEQYF.